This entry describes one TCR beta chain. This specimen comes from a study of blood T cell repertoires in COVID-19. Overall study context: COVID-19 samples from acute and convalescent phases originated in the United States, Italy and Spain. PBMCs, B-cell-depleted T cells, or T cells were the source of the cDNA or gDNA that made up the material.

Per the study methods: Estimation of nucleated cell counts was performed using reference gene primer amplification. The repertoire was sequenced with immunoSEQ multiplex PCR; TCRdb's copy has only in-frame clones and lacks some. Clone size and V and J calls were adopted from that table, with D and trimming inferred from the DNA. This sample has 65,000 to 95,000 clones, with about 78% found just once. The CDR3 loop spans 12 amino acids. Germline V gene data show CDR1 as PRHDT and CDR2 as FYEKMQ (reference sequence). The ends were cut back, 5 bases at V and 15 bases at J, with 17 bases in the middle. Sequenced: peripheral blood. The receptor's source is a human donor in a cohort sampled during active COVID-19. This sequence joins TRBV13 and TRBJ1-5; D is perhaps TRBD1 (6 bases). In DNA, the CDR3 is TGTGCCAGCAGCCTGGATCGGGACATTAGGCATTTT. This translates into CASSLDRDIRHF.